These 11 T cell receptor beta chains share one sample of origin, sequenced in a study of blood T cells in healthy people across ages. With a J-beta primer mix and a sample-barcoded 5' primer, a second PCR ran roughly 6 to 11 cycles. TCRdb fed the 5' RACE reads into MiXCR, producing one record per CDR3 protein. Of 1.5 million to 2 million distinct CDR3 sequences listed, about 35% are singletons. The sequencing input was blood. These receptors were collected from a woman in her twenties or thirties in good health.

The chain combines TRBV20-1 with TRBJ2-7; the D is unclear. This CDR3 region has 11 residues. Looked up from germline, CDR1 is DFQATT and CDR2 is SNEGSKA (reference sequence). V dropped 6 bases and J dropped 4 bases, with 10 bases sitting between them. CDR3 nucleotides: TGCAGTGCGGGCTGGGTGTACGAGCAGTACTTC. Its protein product is CSAGWVYEQYF.

The chain joins TRBV7-9 to TRBJ1-6; no firm D call. Germline V gene data show CDR1 as SEHNR and CDR2 as FQNEAQ (reference sequence). The ends were cut back, 5 bases at V and 10 bases at J, with 15 bases in the middle. The CDR3 consists of 14 residues. CDR3 sequence reads: CASSLTTTGSPLHF. CDR3 DNA sequence: TGTGCCAGCAGCCTTACAACAACGGGATCACCCCTCCACTTT.

This sequence joins TRBV20-1 and TRBJ2-5; D perhaps matches TRBD1 (6 bases). Per germline, CDR1 DFQATT and CDR2 SNEGSKA (reference sequence). The V and J ends lost 7 bases and 7 bases respectively, with 19 bases between them. The CDR3 extends over 13 amino acids. CDR3 DNA sequence: TGCAGTGGGGGTAGAGGGGGTCGAGGGACCCAGTACTTC. It specifies CSGGRGGRGTQYF.

J is TRBJ2-7 and V is TRBV7-2; D is unresolved. The germline V gene has CDR1 SGHTA and CDR2 FQGNSA. The V end lost 5 bases, the J end lost 6 bases, and 20 bases lay between the germline ends. The CDR3 totals 15 residues. CDR3 residues: CASSPTVTRDPEQYF. For the CDR3, the DNA is TGTGCCAGCAGCCCCACGGTAACGCGTGATCCCGAGCAGTACTTC.

This clonotype was observed at least ten times. The chain carries TRBV4-1 and TRBJ2-7; no clear D gene. CDR1 MGHRA and CDR2 YSYEKL come from the germline V gene. Trimming pared 0 bases from V and 3 bases from J, leaving 6 bases between. The length of the CDR3 is 13 residues. DNA for the CDR3: TGCGCCAGCAGCCAAGAAAAGGGCTACGAGCAGTACTTC. Translated, it gives CASSQEKGYEQYF.

V is TRBV5-6 and J is TRBJ2-2, with 13 bases aligning to TRBD2. CDR1 SGHDT and CDR2 YYEEEE come from the germline V gene. V dropped 3 bases and J dropped 7; count of bases not matched to a gene: 3. This CDR3 spans 15 amino acids. CDR3 coding DNA: TGTGCCAGCAGCTCCGGGACTAGCGGGGACGGGGAGCTGTTTTTT. This codes for CASSSGTSGDGELFF. Combining the CDR3 with reference TRBV5-6 and TRBJ2-2 gives the whole variable domain DAGVTQSPTHLIKTRGQQVTLRCSPKSGHDTVSWYQQALGQGPQFIFQYYEEEERQRGNFPDRFSGHQFPNYSSELNVNALLLGDSALYLCASSSGTSGDGELFFGEGSRLTVL.

This clonotype was seen only a few times. The chain links TRBV20-1 to TRBJ2-5; 8 positions agree with TRBD1. Germline V CDR1 and CDR2: DFQATT, SNEGSKA (reference sequence). The V and J ends lost 3 bases and 1 base, in that order; junction bases with no gene match: 7. The CDR3 contains 15 residues. The chain's CDR3 is CSAREDRALQETQYF. The DNA of the CDR3 is TGCAGTGCTAGGGAGGACAGGGCGCTCCAAGAGACCCAGTACTTC.

This clonotype was seen repeatedly, ten times or more. The genes are TRBV12-3 or TRBV12-4 and TRBJ1-2; D not resolved. Trimming took off 1 base at V and 4 bases at J, with 19 bases between the two ends. The CDR3 is 17 amino acids. DNA of the CDR3: TGTGCCAGCAGTTTAGAGGGTGCCAGCTTAACCCCCTATGGCTACACCTTC. It specifies CASSLEGASLTPYGYTF.

This clonotype was found a few times. This chain uses TRBV27 with TRBJ1-2; TRBD1 is a possible D gene (6 bases). Trimming shortened V by 5 bases and J by 6 bases, and 19 bases separated the two germline ends. Germline values: CDR1 MNHEY, CDR2 SMNVEV (reference sequence). This CDR3 comprises 15 residues. The CDR3 DNA reads TGTGCCAGCAGTCCCTCCGGGACACCCCTCCATGGCTACACCTTC. It yields the protein CASSPSGTPLHGYTF.

This sequence joins TRBV12-3 or TRBV12-4 and TRBJ1-6, with D perhaps matching TRBD1 (5 bases). V shed 1 base and J shed 6 bases, with 10 bases lying between them. The CDR3 is made up of 15 amino acids. The CDR3 is CASSLVMGRNSPLHF. Written as DNA, the CDR3 is TGTGCCAGCAGTTTAGTAATGGGGCGTAATTCACCCCTCCACTTT.

This clonotype was observed at least ten times. The J gene is TRBJ1-6, the V gene TRBV7-8; D not resolved. Per germline, CDR1 SGHVS and CDR2 FQNEAQ. The CDR3 covers 13 residues. Trimming pared 1 base from V and 9 bases from J, leaving 7 bases between. The CDR3 sequence is CASSLGPRSPLHF. The CDR3 DNA is TGTGCCAGCAGCTTAGGACCGCGTTCACCCCTCCACTTT.